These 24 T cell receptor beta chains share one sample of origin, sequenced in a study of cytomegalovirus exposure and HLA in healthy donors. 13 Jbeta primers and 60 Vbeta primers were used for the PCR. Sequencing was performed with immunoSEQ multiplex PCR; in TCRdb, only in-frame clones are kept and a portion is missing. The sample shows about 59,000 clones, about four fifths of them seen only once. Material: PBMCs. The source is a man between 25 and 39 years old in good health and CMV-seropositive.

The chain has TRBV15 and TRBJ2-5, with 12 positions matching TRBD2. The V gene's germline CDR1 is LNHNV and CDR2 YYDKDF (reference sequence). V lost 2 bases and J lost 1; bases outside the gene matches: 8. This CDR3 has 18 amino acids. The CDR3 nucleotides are TGTGCCACCAGCAGAAAACTAGCGGGGGGCATTCTCCAAGAGACCCAGTACTTC. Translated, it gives CATSRKLAGGILQETQYF.

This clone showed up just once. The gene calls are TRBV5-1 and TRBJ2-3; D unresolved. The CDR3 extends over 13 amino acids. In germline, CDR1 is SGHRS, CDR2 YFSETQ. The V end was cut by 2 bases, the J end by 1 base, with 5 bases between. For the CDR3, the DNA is TGCGCCAGCAGCTTTATAGGCACAGATACGCAGTATTTT. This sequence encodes CASSFIGTDTQYF.

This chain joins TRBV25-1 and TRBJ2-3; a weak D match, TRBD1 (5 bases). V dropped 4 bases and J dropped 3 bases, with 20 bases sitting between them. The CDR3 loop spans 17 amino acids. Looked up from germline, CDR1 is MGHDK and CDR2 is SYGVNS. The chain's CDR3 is CASSGQPTAMITDTQYF. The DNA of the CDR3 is TGTGCCAGCAGTGGACAGCCCACGGCGATGATAACAGATACGCAGTATTTT.

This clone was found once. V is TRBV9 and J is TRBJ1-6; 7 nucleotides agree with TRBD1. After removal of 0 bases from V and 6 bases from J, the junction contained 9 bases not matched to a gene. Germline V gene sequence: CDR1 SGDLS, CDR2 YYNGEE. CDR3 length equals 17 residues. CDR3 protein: CASSVEGTGTANSPLHF. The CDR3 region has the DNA TGTGCCAGCAGCGTAGAAGGGACCGGGACAGCTAATTCACCCCTCCACTTT.

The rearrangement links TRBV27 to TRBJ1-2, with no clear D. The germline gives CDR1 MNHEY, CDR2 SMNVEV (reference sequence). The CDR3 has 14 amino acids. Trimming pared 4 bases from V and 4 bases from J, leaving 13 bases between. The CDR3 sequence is CASSSAGPTYGYTF. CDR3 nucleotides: TGTGCCAGCAGTTCAGCGGGCCCGACCTATGGCTACACCTTC.

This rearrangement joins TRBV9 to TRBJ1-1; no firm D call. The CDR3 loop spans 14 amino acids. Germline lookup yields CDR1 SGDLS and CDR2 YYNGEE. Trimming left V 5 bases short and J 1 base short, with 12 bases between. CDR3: CASSPAGGNTEAFF. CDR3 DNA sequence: TGTGCCAGCAGTCCAGCTGGAGGGAACACTGAAGCTTTCTTT.

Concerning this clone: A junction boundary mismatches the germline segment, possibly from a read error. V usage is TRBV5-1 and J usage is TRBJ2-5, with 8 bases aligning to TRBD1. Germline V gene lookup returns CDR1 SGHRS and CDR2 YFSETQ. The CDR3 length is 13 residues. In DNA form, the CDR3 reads TGCGCCAGCGGCTTCACAGGGGGAGAGACCCAGTACTTC. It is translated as CASGFTGGETQYF.

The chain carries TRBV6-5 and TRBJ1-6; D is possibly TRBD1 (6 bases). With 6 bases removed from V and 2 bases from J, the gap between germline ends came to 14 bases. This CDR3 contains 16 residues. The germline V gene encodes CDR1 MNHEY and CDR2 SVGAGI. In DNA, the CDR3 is TGTGCCAGCAGCTACAGGGAGATGACCTATAATTCACCCCTCCACTTT. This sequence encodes CASSYREMTYNSPLHF.

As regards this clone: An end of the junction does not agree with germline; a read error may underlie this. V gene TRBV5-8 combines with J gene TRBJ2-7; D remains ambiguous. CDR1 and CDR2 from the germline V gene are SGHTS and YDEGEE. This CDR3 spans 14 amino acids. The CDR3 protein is CASGFLRVYDEQYF. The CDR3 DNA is TGTGCCAGCGGCTTTCTCCGGGTTTACGACGAGCAGTACTTC.

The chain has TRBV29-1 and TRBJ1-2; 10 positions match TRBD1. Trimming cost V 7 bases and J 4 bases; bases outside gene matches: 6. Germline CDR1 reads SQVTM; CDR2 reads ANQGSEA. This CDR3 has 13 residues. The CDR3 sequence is CSATGGAGYGYTF. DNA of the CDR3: TGCAGCGCGACAGGGGGCGCGGGCTATGGCTACACCTTC. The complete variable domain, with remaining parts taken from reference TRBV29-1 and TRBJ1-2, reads SAVISQKPSRDICQRGTSLTIQCQVDSQVTMMFWYRQQPGQSLTLIATANQGSEATYESGFVIDKFPISRPNLTFSTLTVSNMSPEDSSIYLCSATGGAGYGYTFGSGTRLTVV.

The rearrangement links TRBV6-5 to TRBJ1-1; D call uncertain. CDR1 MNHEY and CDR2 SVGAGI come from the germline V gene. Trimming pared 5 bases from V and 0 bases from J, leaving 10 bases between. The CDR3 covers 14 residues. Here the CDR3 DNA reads TGTGCCAGCAGTCGGCGGAGATTGAACACTGAAGCTTTCTTT. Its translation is CASSRRRLNTEAFF.

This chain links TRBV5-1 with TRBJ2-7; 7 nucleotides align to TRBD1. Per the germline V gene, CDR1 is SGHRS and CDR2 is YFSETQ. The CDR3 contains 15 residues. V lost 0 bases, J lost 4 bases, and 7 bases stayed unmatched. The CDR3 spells CASSLVLGTAYEQYF. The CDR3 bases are TGCGCCAGCAGCTTGGTCTTAGGGACAGCTTACGAGCAGTACTTC.

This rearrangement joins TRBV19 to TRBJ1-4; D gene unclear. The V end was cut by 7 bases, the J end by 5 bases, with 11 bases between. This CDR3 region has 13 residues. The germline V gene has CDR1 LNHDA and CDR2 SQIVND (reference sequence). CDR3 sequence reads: CASTTRSNEKLFF. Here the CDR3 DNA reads TGTGCCAGTACTACCAGGTCCAATGAAAAACTGTTTTTT.

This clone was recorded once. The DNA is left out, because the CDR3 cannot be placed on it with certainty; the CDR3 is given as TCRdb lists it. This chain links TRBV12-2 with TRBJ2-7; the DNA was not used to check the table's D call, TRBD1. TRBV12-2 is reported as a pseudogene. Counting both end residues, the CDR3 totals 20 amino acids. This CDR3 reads CASRVVPGQVYNCRAYEQYF.

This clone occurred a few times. The CDR3 region is CAWEATGGYTQYF. As DNA, the CDR3 is TGTGCCTGGGAGGCCACAGGGGGTTATACGCAGTATTTT. The rearrangement links TRBV30 to TRBJ2-3, with TRBD1 matching over 8 bases. The CDR3 has 13 amino acids. V lost 5 bases to trimming and J lost 7 bases; unmatched junction nucleotides: 8. Germline assignment: CDR1 GTSNPN and CDR2 SVGIG (reference sequence).

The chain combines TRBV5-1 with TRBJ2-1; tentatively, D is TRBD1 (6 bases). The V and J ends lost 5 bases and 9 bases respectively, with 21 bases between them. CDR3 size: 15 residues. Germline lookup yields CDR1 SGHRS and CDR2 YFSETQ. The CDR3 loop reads CASSDAGTIGSEQFF. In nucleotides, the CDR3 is TGCGCCAGCAGTGACGCCGGGACAATTGGAAGTGAGCAGTTCTTC.

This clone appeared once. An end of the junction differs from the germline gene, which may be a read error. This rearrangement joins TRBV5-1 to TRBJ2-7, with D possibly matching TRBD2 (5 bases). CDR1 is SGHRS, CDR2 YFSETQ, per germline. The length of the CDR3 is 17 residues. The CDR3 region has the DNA TGCGCCAGCAGCTCGACCCTGGACTTGCCAAAGGGTGACGAGCAGCACTTC. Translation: CASSSTLDLPKGDEQHF.

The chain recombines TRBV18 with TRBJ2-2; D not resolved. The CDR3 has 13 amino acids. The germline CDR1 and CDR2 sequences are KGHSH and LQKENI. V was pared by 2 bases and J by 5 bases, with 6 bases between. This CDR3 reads CASSPSRTGELFF. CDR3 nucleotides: TGTGCCAGCTCACCATCTCGGACCGGGGAGCTGTTTTTT.

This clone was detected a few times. The CDR3 sequence: CASSLGQGDSPLHF. The CDR3, as DNA: TGCGCCAGCAGCTTGGGACAGGGGGATTCACCCCTCCACTTT. The V call is TRBV5-1, the J call TRBJ1-6; 9 bases are shared with TRBD1. Trimming at V came to 0 bases and at J to 8 bases, leaving 0 bases not matched to a gene. Germline CDR1 and CDR2: SGHRS and YFSETQ. The CDR3 is 14 residues long.

The CDR3 sequence is CAWSVPGEGRSQHF. DNA of the CDR3: TGTGCCTGGAGTGTCCCAGGGGAGGGGAGGTCCCAGCATTTT. The gene calls are TRBV30 and TRBJ1-5; the D gene is possibly TRBD1 (6 bases). V shed 0 bases and J shed 11 bases, with 17 bases lying between them. CDR1 and CDR2 from the germline V gene are GTSNPN and SVGIG (reference sequence). The CDR3 contains 14 residues.

The CDR3, as DNA: TGTGCCAGCAGTGAAGAAACAGGGGGCGGCCAGCCCCAGCATTTT. As protein: CASSEETGGGQPQHF. The chain combines TRBV6-1 with TRBJ1-5, with TRBD1 matching 9 bases. The germline V gene has CDR1 MNHNS and CDR2 SASEGT. The CDR3 contains 15 residues. With 1 base clipped from V and 7 bases from J, the junction kept 5 bases outside the gene matches.

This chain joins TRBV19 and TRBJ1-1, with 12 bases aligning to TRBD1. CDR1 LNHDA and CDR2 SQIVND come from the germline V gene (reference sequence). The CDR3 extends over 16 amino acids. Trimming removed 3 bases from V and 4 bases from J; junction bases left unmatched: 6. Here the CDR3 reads CASSIRGQGAFTEAFF. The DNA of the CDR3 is TGTGCCAGTAGTATTCGGGGACAGGGGGCGTTCACTGAAGCTTTCTTT.

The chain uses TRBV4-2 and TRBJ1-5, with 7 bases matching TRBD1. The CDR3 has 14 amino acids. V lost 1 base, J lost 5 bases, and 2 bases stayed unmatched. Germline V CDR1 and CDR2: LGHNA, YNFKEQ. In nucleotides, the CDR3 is TGTGCCAGCAGCCAAGCCGGGACAGATCAGCCCCAGCATTTT. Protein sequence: CASSQAGTDQPQHF.

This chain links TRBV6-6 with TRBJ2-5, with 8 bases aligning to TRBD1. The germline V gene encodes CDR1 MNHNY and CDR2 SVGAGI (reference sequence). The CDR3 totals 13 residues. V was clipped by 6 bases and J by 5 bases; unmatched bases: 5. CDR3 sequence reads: CASRYRGLETQYF. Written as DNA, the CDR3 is TGTGCCAGCAGATACAGGGGGTTGGAGACCCAGTACTTC.